The 3 T cell receptor beta chains presented below share a single source sample, sequenced in a study of blood T cell repertoires in COVID-19. TCRdb's copy holds only in-frame clones and misses some; the assay was immunoSEQ multiplex PCR. The sample comprises a few hundred thousand clones, roughly 90% of which are singletons, and over 1.5% rests with the top ten. Material: peripheral blood. These TCRs come from a man aged 70-80 years with acute or convalescent COVID-19.

This rearrangement joins TRBV4-2 to TRBJ1-4; weak D call: TRBD1 (6 bases). Germline V lookup: CDR1 LGHNA, CDR2 YNFKEQ. With 0 bases removed from V and 3 bases from J, the gap between germline ends came to 11 bases. The CDR3 totals 16 residues. The CDR3 DNA sequence: TGTGCCAGCAGCCAAGATGTGGGGGCGGCTAATGAAAAACTGTTTTTT. It is translated as CASSQDVGAANEKLFF.

This chain uses TRBV7-9 with TRBJ1-1; possibly TRBD1 for D (5 bases). CDR1 SEHNR and CDR2 FQNEAQ come from the germline V gene (reference sequence). Trimming shortened V by 4 bases and J by 5 bases, and 14 bases separated the two germline ends. The CDR3 spans 14 residues. The CDR3 here is CASSSREGRTEAFF. CDR3 bases: TGTGCCAGCAGCTCCAGGGAAGGGAGGACTGAAGCTTTCTTT.

The chain carries TRBV24-1 and TRBJ1-5; a possible D gene is TRBD1 (5 bases). Trimming took 1 base from V and 3 from J, leaving 12 bases between them. The CDR3 length is 16 residues. CDR1 is KGHDR, CDR2 SFDVKD, per germline. CDR3 bases: TGTGCCACCAGTGATTTAGGCAGGGTCTTCAATCAGCCCCAGCATTTT. Its translation: CATSDLGRVFNQPQHF.